Given below is one T cell receptor (beta chain) in context. The antigen this receptor binds is unknown. Base qualities are not at hand, and no much larger clone is one base apart. This record comes from a study of Ad26.COV2.S vaccination and SARS-CoV-2 variants listed by TCRdb under 2021. In the study overall: Donors in the vaccine arm were drawn from COV1001, a multicentre, randomized, double-blind, placebo-controlled phase I-IIa trial testing Ad26.COV2.S in healthy adults. Sequencing of the TCRbeta repertoire served to evaluate the specificity and breadth of SARS-CoV-2-reactive T cell receptors following Ad26.COV2.S vaccination. Trial participants were randomized into five groups of five: low-dose or high-dose Ad26.COV2.S given once or twice, or placebo on both occasions. Ad26.COV2.S was given intramuscularly at 5x10^10 or 1x10^11 viral particles, as a single shot or as two shots 56 days apart. Investigators did not know the trial group allocation while performing experiments and assessing outcomes. The TCR-sequenced set comprised approximately 32 samples: approximately 20 Ad26.COV2.S vaccine recipients, 5 placebo recipients and 8 SARS-CoV-2 convalescent individuals. General findings and caveats noted by the study authors: Comparing responses between vaccine doses or regimens was not something the study was powered to do. After vaccination, spike-specific CD8+ and CD4+ T cell responses were reported to show substantial breadth. According to the authors, total T cell responses may have been underestimated by the TCR breadth and depth analyses. Comparable non-spike TCR breadth was observed between vaccine and placebo recipients, consistent with only spike being contained in the vaccine. Spike-specific TCR breadth was higher in Ad26.COV2.S recipients than in placebo recipients (P = 0.0014).

TCRbeta CDR3 regions were sequenced with the immunoSEQ Assay. After extraction, genomic DNA underwent amplification by bias-controlled multiplex PCR, followed by high-throughput sequencing. The authors' analysis ran thus. Collapsing and filtering of sequences were performed to quantify the absolute abundance of each unique TCRbeta CDR3 region. T cell fraction was estimated by normalization of TCRbeta template counts to usable DNA, with usable DNA being measured through amplification of reference genes present in all nucleated cells. Repertoire TCRs were annotated as SARS-CoV-2-specific when V gene, CDR3 amino acid sequence and J gene were exactly matched to a known reactive TCR set. The reference SARS-CoV-2 TCR set was obtained from MIRA and was filtered for enrichment in COVID-19-positive ImmuneCODE repertoires, whereby public or cross-reactive TCRs were removed. Based on the MIRA antigens, annotated TCRs were further analysed at the level of specific ORF or position within ORF. Depth was the summed frequency of annotated unique rearrangements, while breadth was defined as annotated unique rearrangements over total unique productive rearrangements. TCR breadth was compared between groups using two-sided Wilcoxon rank-sum tests. In TCRdb, the immuneACCESS table is reduced to in-frame sequences with V and J assigned. These tables do not hold every clone; where another copy was compared, an unresolved V gene accounts for under half, and the others remain unexplained. V and J calls plus clone size are reproduced from that table; the DNA served to infer D and trimming. The sample table holds 300,000 to 400,000 clones, of which about 86% were seen once. Around 2% of the sample lies in the top ten.

Compared with germline, V lacks 4 bases and J lacks 2 bases; bases without a gene match: 10. The CDR3 has 16 amino acids, counting the end cysteine and phenylalanine. Only the CDR3 DNA is retained, 48 bases long and in frame from the first base. The sample's treatment or condition label, in plain terms: about 20 received Ad26.COV2.S at low or high dose, single or two shots; about 5 received placebo; per-sample allocation not given. Repertoires of vaccine and placebo recipients were sequenced from samples taken on day 63 after the first injection. Between 29 July and 7 August 2020, Cohort 1b enrolled 25 adults aged 18-55 years at one site in Boston, USA. Ad26.COV2.S was a replication-incompetent adenovirus type 26 vector that expressed a prefusion-stabilized SARS-CoV-2 spike protein derived from the original Wuhan strain.

The sample was peripheral blood, taken in a trial of Ad26.COV2.S vaccine versus placebo. This TCR was sampled from a person between 18 and 60 years old who received the Ad26.COV2.S COVID-19 vaccine or a placebo. The V and J segments used are TRBV5-3 and TRBJ2-3; TRBD2 lines up with 7 middle nucleotides. TRBV5-3 is assigned to the ORF class and has an uncertain function. The DNA sequence follows: TGTGCCAGAAGCCCACGGGACTATATCTACACAGATACGCAGTATTTT. Its coded protein is CARSPRDYIYTDTQYF.